These T cell receptor beta chains were read from a single sample in a study of T cell responses to AZD1222 COVID-19 vaccine. Produced via immunoSEQ multiplex PCR; TCRdb's table is partial and in-frame only. Altogether 150,000 to 200,000 clones are present, 70% to 90% being singletons, with the ten largest covering 26%. Specimen: peripheral blood, collected 28 days after the second AZD1222 dose. These receptors were obtained from an adult who received the AZD1222 COVID-19 vaccine. The CDR3 runs from the conserved cysteine through the conserved F or W.

V: TRBV4-2
CDR3: CASSHQTGSNTEAFF

V: TRBV3-1/TRBV3-2
CDR3: CASSQDRGVSSYEQYF

V: TRBV30
CDR3: CAWSVRRGGVTDTQYF

V: TRBV28
CDR3: CASSFVRFTDTQYF

V: TRBV21-1
CDR3: CASSKGGDKLPQGYTF

V: TRBV6-5
CDR3: CASSYSRRDTEAFF

V: TRBV7-6
CDR3: CASSPLAGGAGSDTQYF

V: TRBV4-1
CDR3: CASSQDSGRGTNYGYTF

V: TRBV19
CDR3: CASSIERGAGGAAEAFF

V: TRBV30
CDR3: CAWSATQGATGNTIYF

V: TRBV5-1
CDR3: CASSLDPAGGPQEQYF

V: TRBV27
CDR3: CATRRGGNQPQHF

V: TRBV24-1
CDR3: CATSVRGPTQETQYF

V: TRBV5-1
CDR3: CASSLSTDTQYF

V: TRBV19
CDR3: CASSTTGTTYEQYF

V: TRBV6-5
CDR3: CASTGQGPLGPQHF

V: TRBV7-8
CDR3: CASSSPGANSPLHF

V: TRBV4-3
CDR3: CASSHSGGLDEQFF

V: TRBV14
CDR3: CASSQRGGLADNEQFF

V: TRBV27
CDR3: CASSFQAGPSYNEQFF

V: TRBV15
CDR3: CATSGGLAGVKNEQYF

V: TRBV28
CDR3: CASSYPGPGPGYTF

V: TRBV28
CDR3: CASSLFTIRNLSGNTIYF

V: TRBV4-3
CDR3: CASSLSTGGTEAFF

V: TRBV19
CDR3: CASSIDQQGPYEQYF

V: TRBV27
CDR3: CASSLWGGNSPLHF

V: TRBV27
CDR3: CASSPGGYEQYF

V: TRBV30
CDR3: CAWSVGPDTEAFF

V: TRBV28
CDR3: CASSEPGRTNTEAFF

V: TRBV24-1
CDR3: CATSDPAGTGLNEQFF

V: TRBV5-1
CDR3: CASSLEAGLKTEAFF

V: TRBV21-1
CDR3: CASRGYGYTF

V: TRBV11-3
CDR3: CASSLDRGEQFF

V: TRBV10-3
CDR3: CAIRGSETQYF

V: TRBV12-5
CDR3: CASGQDLNLGTEAFF

V: TRBV5-4
CDR3: CATLRDTRNYGYTF

V: TRBV5-1
CDR3: CATRTGPGETQYF